These 30 T cell receptor beta chains came from one sample sequenced in a study of blood T cell repertoires in COVID-19. This table comes from immunoSEQ multiplex PCR, and its TCRdb copy is limited to in-frame clones, with some not included. This table holds 250,000 to 300,000 clones, roughly nine tenths found once. The specimen was PBMCs or T cells enriched from blood (not recorded which). All receptors come from a human donor in a cohort exposed to, infected with or recovered from COVID-19 (not recorded which). The donor label of this sample is uncertain.

This clone has a single count. At one of its ends the junction is not consistent with the germline gene, which may arise from a read error. The gene calls are TRBV28 and TRBJ2-7; 7 bases are shared with TRBD1. CDR3 length: 11 residues. Germline loops: CDR1 MDHEN, CDR2 SYDVKM. CDR3: CASRKAGTVRF. CDR3 coding DNA: TGTGCCAGCAGAAAAGCCGGGACAGTGAGATTC.

This clone was recorded once. V gene TRBV24-1 combines with J gene TRBJ2-7, with 8 bases aligning to TRBD1. The germline CDR1 and CDR2 sequences are KGHDR and SFDVKD. The CDR3 is made up of 12 amino acids. Unmatched junction bases numbered 1, after V lost 3 bases and J lost 7 bases. This CDR3 reads CATSDGTGEQYF. CDR3 bases: TGTGCCACCAGTGATGGGACAGGAGAGCAGTACTTC.

The V gene is TRBV3-1 (or the pseudogene TRBV3-2), the J gene TRBJ2-5; D possibly corresponds to TRBD2 (6 bases). Germline values: CDR1 LGHDT, CDR2 YNNKEL (reference sequence). V lost 5 bases to trimming and J lost 2 bases, with 15 bases between them. The CDR3 has 15 residues. The CDR3 DNA reads TGTGCCAGCAGCGAAACCTCACGGGGGCAAGAGACCCAGTACTTC. It translates to CASSETSRGQETQYF.

This chain connects TRBV7-6 to TRBJ2-5; 10 positions match TRBD2. The CDR3 covers 15 residues. Germline lookup yields CDR1 SGHVS and CDR2 FNYEAQ. Unmatched junction bases numbered 4, after V lost 1 base and J lost 5 bases. CDR3 protein: CASSLEGLAWETQYF. The CDR3 bases are TGTGCCAGCAGCTTAGAGGGACTAGCGTGGGAGACCCAGTACTTC.

This clone was recorded only once. The chain uses TRBV3-1 (or the pseudogene TRBV3-2) and TRBJ1-3; D unresolved. V lost 0 bases, J lost 0 bases, and 6 bases lay in between. Germline lookup yields CDR1 LGHDT and CDR2 YNNKEL (reference sequence). This CDR3 spans 15 amino acids. Here the CDR3 DNA reads TGTGCCAGCAGCCAAGATGGGAGCTCTGGAAACACCATATATTTT. Protein sequence: CASSQDGSSGNTIYF.

This chain connects TRBV4-3 to TRBJ2-5; D is perhaps TRBD2 (5 bases). This CDR3 is 16 amino acids long. Germline CDR1 reads LGHNA; CDR2 reads YSLEER. V lost 1 base, J lost 5 bases, and 17 bases lay in between. The chain's CDR3 is CASSQAFRELRETQYF. CDR3 nucleotide sequence: TGCGCCAGCAGCCAAGCGTTCCGGGAACTAAGGGAGACCCAGTACTTC.

The chain is built from TRBV3-1 (or the pseudogene TRBV3-2) and TRBJ1-1, with a weak D call TRBD1 (5 bases). CDR1 LGHDT and CDR2 YNNKEL come from the germline V gene (reference sequence). Between the trimmed V and J ends, which lost 0 bases and 5 bases, there was a span of 16 bases. This CDR3 comprises 16 residues. DNA of the CDR3: TGTGCCAGCAGCCAAGAAGGGGACTTCGGGCGGACTGAAGCTTTCTTT. This codes for CASSQEGDFGRTEAFF.

This chain connects TRBV7-9 to TRBJ2-5; 9 bases line up with TRBD1. Germline values: CDR1 SEHNR, CDR2 FQNEAQ (reference sequence). The CDR3 runs to 15 residues. The ends lost 6 bases at V and 1 base at J; junction bases unmatched: 6. The CDR3 bases are TGTGCCAGCAGTTTACAGGGGGCAGTCCAAGAGACCCAGTACTTC. Residues: CASSLQGAVQETQYF.

The rearrangement joins TRBV2 to TRBJ2-2, with a possible D match to TRBD1 (6 bases). Deletions cut 8 bases from V and 0 bases from J, with 10 bases between. The CDR3 loop spans 14 amino acids. The V gene's germline CDR1 is SNHLY and CDR2 FYNNEI. The CDR3 is CASGTSSNTGELFF. The CDR3 bases are TGTGCCAGCGGGACAAGTTCGAACACCGGGGAGCTGTTTTTT.

The CDR3 DNA reads as TGCAGTGCTAGTAAGAACAGGGCTGGCGACGAGCAGTACTTC. This sequence encodes CSASKNRAGDEQYF. This chain connects TRBV20-1 to TRBJ2-7, with D perhaps matching TRBD1 (6 bases). Per germline, CDR1 DFQATT and CDR2 SNEGSKA (reference sequence). The length of the CDR3 is 14 residues. Trimming pared 3 bases from V and 5 bases from J, leaving 17 bases between.

This clone was recorded once. The chain carries TRBV12-5 and TRBJ2-1; 7 positions match TRBD2. The CDR3 consists of 15 residues. Germline CDR1 and CDR2: LGHNT and FRNRAP. The trim removed 0 bases at V and 5 bases at J, leaving 4 bases unmatched. CDR3 nucleotides: TGTGCTAGTGGTTTGGTGCCTAGCGGTGACAATGAGCAGTTCTTC. The encoded protein is CASGLVPSGDNEQFF. Full variable domain (remainder filled in from reference TRBV12-5 and TRBJ2-1): DARVTQTPRHKVTEMGQEVTMRCQPILGHNTVFWYRQTMMQGLELLAYFRNRAPLDDSGMPKDRFSAEMPDATLATLKIQPSEPRDSAVYFCASGLVPSGDNEQFFGPGTRLTVL.

This clone was found once. The chain couples TRBV9 to TRBJ1-4, with a tentative D call TRBD1 (6 bases). The CDR3 loop spans 14 amino acids. Between the trimmed V and J ends, which lost 2 bases and 8 bases, there was a span of 13 bases. Germline V gene sequence: CDR1 SGDLS, CDR2 YYNGEE. The CDR3: CASSVGGGDEKLFF. CDR3 in DNA: TGTGCCAGCAGCGTGGGTGGGGGCGACGAAAAACTGTTTTTT.

The rearrangement uses TRBV5-1 and TRBJ2-7; weak D call: TRBD2 (7 bases). Germline CDR1 SGHRS, CDR2 YFSETQ. The CDR3 consists of 13 residues. The V end was cut by 0 bases, the J end by 5 bases, with 9 bases between. CDR3 in amino acids: CASSLGGGDEQYF. The CDR3 region has the DNA TGCGCCAGCAGCTTGGGAGGGGGGGACGAGCAGTACTTC.

The J gene is TRBJ1-3, the V gene TRBV10-3; no clear D gene. CDR3 length: 17 amino acids. From germline, CDR1 is ENHRY and CDR2 SYGVKD. V was cut by 0 bases and J by 3 bases, with 15 bases left in between. Here the CDR3 DNA reads TGTGCCATCAGTGAGTCGATTTACGATGCGGATGGAAACACCATATATTTT. This sequence encodes CAISESIYDADGNTIYF.

The V and J genes are TRBV10-3 and TRBJ1-5; D is unclear. V was cut by 7 bases and J by 8 bases, with 15 bases left in between. Germline CDR1 reads ENHRY; CDR2 reads SYGVKD. The CDR3 consists of 13 residues. The CDR3 DNA reads TGTGCCATCAACCGGGAGGTCCTCGAGCCCCAGCATTTT. This gives the protein CAINREVLEPQHF.

The chain links TRBV5-4 to TRBJ1-2; 7 bases are shared with TRBD1. The V segment lost 4 bases and the J segment 0 bases; nucleotides outside the gene matches: 6. CDR1 and CDR2 from the germline V gene are SGHNT and YYREEE (reference sequence). This CDR3 has 15 amino acids. CDR3 amino acids: CASSERQGSNYGYTF. The CDR3 coding sequence is TGTGCCAGCAGCGAAAGACAGGGTTCTAACTATGGCTACACCTTC.

The V call is TRBV27, the J call TRBJ2-7, with 7 bases fitting TRBD2. Trimming at V came to 5 bases and at J to 4 bases, leaving 5 bases not matched to a gene. This CDR3 comprises 13 residues. Per germline, CDR1 MNHEY and CDR2 SMNVEV (reference sequence). The CDR3 region has the DNA TGTGCCAGCAGTGGGGGGGTTCAGTACGAGCAGTACTTC. This encodes CASSGGVQYEQYF.

V and J are TRBV20-1 and TRBJ2-5; D gene ambiguous. Per the germline V gene, CDR1 is DFQATT and CDR2 is SNEGSKA (reference sequence). The CDR3 has 16 amino acids. V was cut by 3 bases and J by 7 bases, with 24 bases left in between. CDR3: CSASMVMAEVLGTQYF. The CDR3 DNA reads as TGCAGTGCTAGTATGGTCATGGCGGAAGTTTTAGGGACCCAGTACTTC.

Only one count was recorded for this clone. V usage is TRBV5-1 and J usage is TRBJ2-7; no firm D call. This CDR3 has 13 amino acids. The V end lost 4 bases, the J end lost 3 bases, and 11 bases lay between the germline ends. Germline CDR1 and CDR2: SGHRS and YFSETQ. As DNA, the CDR3 is TGCGCCAGCAGCGATTCCTACAGCTACGAGCAGTACTTC. Its protein product is CASSDSYSYEQYF.

The rearrangement uses TRBV28 and TRBJ1-4, with D possibly being TRBD1 (5 bases). Trimming shortened V by 8 bases and J by 5 bases, and 15 bases separated the two germline ends. Germline-derived CDR1 and CDR2 are MDHEN and SYDVKM. The CDR3 consists of 14 residues. The CDR3 spells CASCWGRSNEKLFF. CDR3 nucleotides: TGTGCCAGCTGCTGGGGGAGGAGCAATGAAAAACTGTTTTTT. Looking up the rest from reference TRBV28 and TRBJ1-4 gives the full variable domain: DVKVTQSSRYLVKRTGEKVFLECVQDMDHENMFWYRQDPGLGLRLIYFSYDVKMKEKGDIPEGYSVSREKKERFSLILESASTNQTSMYLCASCWGRSNEKLFFGSGTQLSVL.

The gene calls are TRBV7-2 and TRBJ2-5, with D tentatively TRBD2 (7 bases). The germline V gene has CDR1 SGHTA and CDR2 FQGNSA. CDR3 length: 15 amino acids. The germline V and J ends were trimmed by 5 bases and 4 bases, with 17 bases remaining between them. The CDR3 nucleotides read TGTGCCAGCAGCCCGGGGGGCCTGGTACGAGAGACCCAGTACTTC. It codes for CASSPGGLVRETQYF.

V is TRBV6-5 and J is TRBJ2-3; D not resolved. CDR1 is MNHEY and CDR2 is SVGAGI in the germline V gene. This CDR3 has 13 amino acids. Trimming took off 5 bases at V and 4 bases at J, with 10 bases between the two ends. CDR3 bases: TGTGCCAGCAGTCCTAGGATCCCAGATACGCAGTATTTT. Residues: CASSPRIPDTQYF.

V gene TRBV9 combines with J gene TRBJ2-3, with 10 nucleotides matching TRBD2. This CDR3 has 17 amino acids. Germline trimming cut 0 bases from V and 1 base from J; bases unmatched to any gene: 5. CDR1 is SGDLS and CDR2 is YYNGEE in the germline V gene. The CDR3 DNA reads as TGTGCCAGCAGCGTAGAAGCGGGGGGGCGACGCACAGATACGCAGTATTTT. It is translated as CASSVEAGGRRTDTQYF.

CDR3 bases: TGTGCCAGCAGCTTAGCGCTAGCTACGCAGTATTTT. Translated, it gives CASSLALATQYF. The V gene is TRBV7-9, the J gene TRBJ2-3; possible D gene TRBD2, 5 bases. The V and J ends lost 0 bases and 8 bases respectively, with 6 bases between them. CDR3 length: 12 amino acids. Germline V gene lookup returns CDR1 SEHNR and CDR2 FQNEAQ (reference sequence).

In DNA, the CDR3 is TGTGCCAGCAGCGTAAGAACGGGGAACTACAATGAGCAGTTCTTC. Protein product: CASSVRTGNYNEQFF. The rearrangement links TRBV9 to TRBJ2-1, with a tentative D call TRBD2 (5 bases). Germline V gene data show CDR1 as SGDLS and CDR2 as YYNGEE. This CDR3 spans 15 amino acids. Trimming took 1 base from V and 3 from J, leaving 11 bases between them.

The J gene is TRBJ1-1, the V gene TRBV30; D is undetermined. The germline V and J ends were trimmed by 0 bases and 0 bases, with 8 bases remaining between them. Germline V gene sequence: CDR1 GTSNPN, CDR2 SVGIG (reference sequence). The CDR3 is 14 residues long. CDR3 nucleotides: TGTGCCTGGAGTGTACGCACTATGAACACTGAAGCTTTCTTT. This sequence encodes CAWSVRTMNTEAFF.

The rearrangement joins TRBV27 to TRBJ1-4, with 7 nucleotides matching TRBD1. Germline V CDR1 and CDR2: MNHEY, SMNVEV (reference sequence). The CDR3 extends over 17 amino acids. J gave up 4 bases and V 5 bases, and 13 bases lay outside the gene matches. Here the CDR3 reads CASSLRQGPTSNEKLFF. CDR3 DNA: TGTGCCAGCAGTCTTAGACAGGGTCCCACAAGTAATGAAAAACTGTTTTTT.

This clone appeared a single time. The gene calls are TRBV12-5 and TRBJ2-1, with D perhaps matching TRBD1 (5 bases). The CDR3 runs to 12 residues. In germline, CDR1 is LGHNT, CDR2 FRNRAP. Between the trimmed V and J ends, which lost 4 bases and 16 bases, there was a span of 17 bases. The CDR3 sequence: CASGYDGAVPFF. Here the CDR3 DNA reads TGTGCTAGTGGTTACGATGGGGCCGTACCATTCTTC.

This clone is a singleton in its sample. The chain joins TRBV2 to TRBJ2-5; tentatively, D is TRBD1 (6 bases). Germline V gene lookup returns CDR1 SNHLY and CDR2 FYNNEI. Trimming removed 3 bases at V and 4 bases at J, with 12 bases between. The CDR3 spans 14 residues. The CDR3 bases are TGTGCCAGCAGTGAGAACACAGGGTTAGAGACCCAGTACTTC. As protein: CASSENTGLETQYF.

The CDR3 DNA is TGTGCCAGTAGTATAGGGCCTGTGAACACTGAAGCTTTCTTT. This codes for CASSIGPVNTEAFF. The J gene is TRBJ1-1, the V gene TRBV19; no clear D gene. V was pared by 1 base and J by 0 bases, with 6 bases between. The CDR3 is 14 residues long. Germline V CDR1 and CDR2: LNHDA, SQIVND (reference sequence).